This is a list of T cell receptor beta chains from one sample in a study of T cells in pancreatic ductal adenocarcinoma. Libraries were prepared by immunoSEQ multiplex PCR; TCRdb keeps only in-frame clonotypes and omits some of them. This sample carries over 100,000 clones, about 95% of them seen once, and the ten largest clones take 2.5% to 3.5%. The sequencing sample was made of PBMCs. All receptors come from a human donor with pancreatic ductal adenocarcinoma. Each CDR3 is given with its conserved first and last residue. A D gene is named only where the DNA matches it firmly. Clone sizes are given selectively: once, few, many, or a class where the clone is expanded.

j_call | v_call | d_call | clone_size | cdr3_aa | cdr3_nt
TRBJ2-7 | TRBV4-2 | NA | NA | CASSQGVRSAYYEQYF | TGTGCCAGCAGCCAAGGTGTTCGATCTGCCTACTACGAGCAGTACTTC
TRBJ2-7 | TRBV6-6 | NA | NA | CASSWAYEQYF | TGTGCCAGCTCTTGGGCTTACGAGCAGTACTTC
TRBJ1-2 | TRBV28 | NA | NA | CASSSYRWRDYGYTF | TGTGCCAGCAGTTCATACAGGTGGAGAGACTATGGCTACACCTTC
TRBJ1-4 | TRBV30 | NA | NA | CAWSVLSGNEKLFF | TGTGCCTGGAGTGTACTTTCCGGGAATGAAAAACTGTTTTTT
TRBJ2-3 | TRBV5-1 | TRBD2 | NA | CASKTGGSTDTQYF | TGCGCCAGCAAAACGGGAGGGAGCACAGATACGCAGTATTTT
TRBJ1-2 | TRBV6-1 | NA | NA | CASSEQRNGYTF | TGTGCCAGCAGTGAACAGAGGAATGGCTACACCTTC
TRBJ1-2 | TRBV27 | NA | NA | CASSLFGGGLGYGYTF | TGTGCCAGCAGTTTATTCGGCGGGGGGCTGGGGTATGGCTACACCTTC
TRBJ1-1 | TRBV11-2 | NA | NA | CASSLAGLNTEAFF | TGTGCCAGCAGCTTAGCGGGTCTGAACACTGAAGCTTTCTTT
TRBJ2-3 | TRBV9 | NA | NA | CASSFSEVMSADTQYF | TGTGCCAGCAGCTTTTCGGAGGTAATGTCAGCAGATACGCAGTATTTT
TRBJ2-7 | TRBV14 | NA | once | CASSLGGAGHEQYF | TGTGCCAGCAGCCTAGGGGGGGCGGGCCACGAGCAGTACTTC
TRBJ1-5 | TRBV2 | NA | NA | CASSEQVVVNQPQHF | TGTGCCAGCAGCGAACAGGTGGTGGTAAATCAGCCCCAGCATTTT
TRBJ2-2 | TRBV9 | NA | NA | CASSPVPTGELFF | TGTGCCAGCAGCCCAGTCCCCACCGGGGAGCTGTTTTTT
TRBJ2-1 | TRBV4-3 | TRBD2 | NA | CASSQESPIAGVGYNEQFF | TGCGCCAGCAGCCAAGAGTCCCCCATAGCGGGAGTTGGTTACAATGAGCAGTTCTTC
TRBJ2-4 | TRBV30 | NA | NA | CAWTGYGNIQYF | TGTGCCTGGACGGGATATGGGAACATTCAGTACTTC
TRBJ1-4 | TRBV29-1 | TRBD1 | NA | CSARTGNEKLFF | TGCAGCGCTAGGACAGGGAATGAAAAACTGTTTTTT
TRBJ2-1 | TRBV9 | TRBD2 | NA | CASSPGLADNEQFF | TGTGCCAGCAGCCCGGGACTAGCGGACAATGAGCAGTTCTTC
TRBJ2-1 | TRBV4-1 | TRBD1 | NA | CASSQPQGNEQFF | TGCGCCAGCAGCCAACCACAGGGGAATGAGCAGTTCTTC
TRBJ2-7 | TRBV20-1 | NA | NA | CSASAAPNLYF | TGCAGTGCTAGCGCGGCACCAAACTTGTACTTC
TRBJ2-7 | TRBV27 | TRBD1 | NA | CASSSGTGHNEQYF | TGTGCCAGCAGTTCGGGGACAGGGCACAACGAGCAGTACTTC
TRBJ1-5 | TRBV28 | NA | NA | CASLNWGGNQPQHF | TGTGCCAGTCTTAATTGGGGAGGCAATCAGCCCCAGCATTTT
TRBJ2-3 | TRBV7-3 | TRBD2 | NA | CASSLGGADTQYF | TGTGCCAGCAGCTTAGGGGGGGCAGATACGCAGTATTTT
TRBJ2-1 | TRBV7-3 | TRBD2 | NA | CASSQGLAGEQFF | TGTGCCAGCAGCCAGGGACTAGCCGGTGAGCAGTTCTTC
TRBJ2-1 | TRBV7-3 | TRBD2 | NA | CAGPRAGVKSSYNEQFF | TGTGCCGGTCCGAGGGCGGGAGTAAAGAGCTCCTACAATGAGCAGTTCTTC
TRBJ1-5 | TRBV19 | TRBD1 | NA | CASKPAGTGLGPQHF | TGTGCCAGTAAACCAGCCGGGACAGGGCTTGGGCCCCAGCATTTT
TRBJ2-3 | TRBV7-2 | TRBD2 | NA | CASSLDSGGAGTDTQYF | TGTGCCAGCAGCTTAGATTCGGGGGGGGCTGGCACAGATACGCAGTATTTT
TRBJ2-3 | TRBV9 | TRBD1 | NA | CASSVRSEGADTQYF | TGTGCCAGCAGCGTGAGGAGCGAGGGGGCCGATACGCAGTATTTT
TRBJ2-5 | TRBV7-9 | NA | NA | CASAFPGSRETQYF | TGTGCCAGCGCATTTCCGGGTTCAAGGGAGACCCAGTACTTC
TRBJ2-7 | TRBV6-5 | TRBD1 | NA | CASRRQGATGEQYF | TGTGCCAGCAGACGACAGGGGGCTACTGGGGAGCAGTACTTC
TRBJ2-7 | TRBV4-3 | NA | NA | CASSQDRAGSYEQYF | TGCGCCAGCAGCCAAGATAGAGCAGGTTCCTACGAGCAGTACTTC
TRBJ2-7 | TRBV2 | NA | NA | CASCRDTTSYEQYF | TGTGCCAGCTGCCGGGACACGACCTCCTACGAGCAGTACTTC
TRBJ1-2 | TRBV2 | NA | NA | CASSERAGPGYTF | TGTGCCAGCAGTGAACGGGCAGGGCCTGGCTACACCTTC
TRBJ2-5 | TRBV4-1 | NA | NA | CASSRPQGTQYF | TGCGCCAGCAGCCGTCCCCAGGGGACCCAGTACTTC
TRBJ2-1 | TRBV11-2 | TRBD2 | NA | CASSLLAGGVEQFF | TGTGCCAGCAGTTTACTAGCGGGAGGTGTTGAGCAGTTCTTC
TRBJ2-7 | TRBV5-1 | NA | NA | CASSFSTPIPYEQYF | TGCGCCAGCAGCTTTTCGACTCCCATACCCTACGAGCAGTACTTC
TRBJ2-2 | TRBV15 | TRBD1 | NA | CATSRDRVGGAAGELFF | TGTGCCACCAGCAGAGATCGGGTAGGGGGCGCTGCCGGGGAGCTGTTTTTT
TRBJ1-2 | TRBV7-9 | TRBD1 | NA | CASSTGTGGGYTF | TGTGCCAGCAGCACCGGGACAGGGGGCGGCTACACCTTC
TRBJ2-6 | TRBV7-2 | NA | NA | CASSLVGSGANVLTF | TGTGCCAGCAGCTTAGTCGGCTCTGGGGCCAACGTCCTGACTTTC
TRBJ1-1 | TRBV11-2 | NA | NA | CASSSGVGATEAFF | TGTGCCAGCAGCTCCGGGGTGGGTGCCACTGAAGCTTTCTTT
TRBJ2-7 | TRBV13 | TRBD2 | NA | CASSPSAGTSGYEQYF | TGTGCCAGCAGCCCTAGTGCTGGGACTAGCGGTTACGAGCAGTACTTC
TRBJ2-2 | TRBV19 | NA | NA | CATPDSNTGELFF | TGTGCCACTCCAGACTCGAACACCGGGGAGCTGTTTTTT